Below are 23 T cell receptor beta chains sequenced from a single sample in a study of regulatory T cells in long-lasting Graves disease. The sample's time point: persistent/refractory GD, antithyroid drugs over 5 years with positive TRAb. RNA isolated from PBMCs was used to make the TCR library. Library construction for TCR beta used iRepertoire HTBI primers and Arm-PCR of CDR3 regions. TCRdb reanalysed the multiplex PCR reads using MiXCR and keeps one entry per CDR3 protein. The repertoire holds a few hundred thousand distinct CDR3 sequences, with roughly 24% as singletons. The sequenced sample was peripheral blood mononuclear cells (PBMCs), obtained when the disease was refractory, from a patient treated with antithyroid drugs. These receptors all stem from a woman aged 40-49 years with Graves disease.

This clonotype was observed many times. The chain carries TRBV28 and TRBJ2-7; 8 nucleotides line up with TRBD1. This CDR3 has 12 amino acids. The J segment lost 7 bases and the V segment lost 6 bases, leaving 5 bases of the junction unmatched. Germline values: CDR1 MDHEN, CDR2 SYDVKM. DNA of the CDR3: TGTGCCAGCAGCCGACAGGGGTTGGAGCAGTACTTC. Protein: CASSRQGLEQYF.

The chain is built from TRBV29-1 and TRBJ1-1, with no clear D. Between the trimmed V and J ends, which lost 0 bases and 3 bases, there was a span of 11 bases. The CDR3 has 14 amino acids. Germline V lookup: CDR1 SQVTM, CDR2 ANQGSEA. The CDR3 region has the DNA TGCAGCGTTGAAGAGTGGGAGGGTGACACTGAAGCTTTCTTT. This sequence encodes CSVEEWEGDTEAFF.

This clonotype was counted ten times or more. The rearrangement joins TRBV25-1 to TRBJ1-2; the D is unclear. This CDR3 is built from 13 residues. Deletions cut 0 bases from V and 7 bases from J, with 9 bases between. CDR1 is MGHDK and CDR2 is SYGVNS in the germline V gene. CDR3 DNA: TGTGCCAGCAGTGAATATTCCGGACGTGGCTACACCTTC. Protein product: CASSEYSGRGYTF.

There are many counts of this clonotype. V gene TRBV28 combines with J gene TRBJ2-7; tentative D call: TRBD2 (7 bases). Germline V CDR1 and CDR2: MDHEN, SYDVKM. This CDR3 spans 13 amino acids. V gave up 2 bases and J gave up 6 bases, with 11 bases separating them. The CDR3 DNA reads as TGTGCCAGCAGTTTAACAGGGACTACCGAGCAGTACTTC. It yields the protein CASSLTGTTEQYF.

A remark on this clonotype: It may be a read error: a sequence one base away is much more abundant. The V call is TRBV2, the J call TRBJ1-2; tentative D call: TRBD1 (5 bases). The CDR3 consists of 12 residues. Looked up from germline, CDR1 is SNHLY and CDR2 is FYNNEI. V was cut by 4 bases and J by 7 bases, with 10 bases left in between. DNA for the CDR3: TGTGCCAGCAGTGTGGGGACCTGTGGCTACACCTTC. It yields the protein CASSVGTCGYTF.

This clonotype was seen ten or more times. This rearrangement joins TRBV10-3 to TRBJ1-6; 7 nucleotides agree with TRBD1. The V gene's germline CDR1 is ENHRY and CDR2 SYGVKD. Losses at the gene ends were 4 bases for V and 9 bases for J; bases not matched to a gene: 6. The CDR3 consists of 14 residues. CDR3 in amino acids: CAISAGTVSSPLHF. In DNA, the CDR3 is TGTGCCATCAGTGCCGGGACAGTTAGTTCACCCCTCCACTTT.

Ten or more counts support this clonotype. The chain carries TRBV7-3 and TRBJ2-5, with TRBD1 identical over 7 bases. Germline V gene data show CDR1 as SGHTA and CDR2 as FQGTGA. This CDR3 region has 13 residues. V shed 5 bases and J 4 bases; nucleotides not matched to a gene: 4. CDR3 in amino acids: CASSPDRSETQYF. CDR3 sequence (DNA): TGTGCCAGCAGCCCGGACAGGTCAGAGACCCAGTACTTC.

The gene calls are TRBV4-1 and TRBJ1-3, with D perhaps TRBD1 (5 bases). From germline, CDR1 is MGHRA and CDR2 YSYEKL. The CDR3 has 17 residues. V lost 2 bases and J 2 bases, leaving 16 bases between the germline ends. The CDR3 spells CASSQPRVSAAGNTIYF. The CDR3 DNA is TGCGCCAGCAGCCAACCCAGGGTTTCCGCGGCTGGAAACACCATATATTTT.

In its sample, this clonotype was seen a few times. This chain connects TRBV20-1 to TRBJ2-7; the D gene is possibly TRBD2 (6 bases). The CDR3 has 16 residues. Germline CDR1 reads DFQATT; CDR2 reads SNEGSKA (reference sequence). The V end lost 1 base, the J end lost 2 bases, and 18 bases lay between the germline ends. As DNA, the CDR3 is TGCAGTGCTAGAGTAGCGCGGGACTTAGGGGCCTACGAGCAGTACTTC. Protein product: CSARVARDLGAYEQYF.

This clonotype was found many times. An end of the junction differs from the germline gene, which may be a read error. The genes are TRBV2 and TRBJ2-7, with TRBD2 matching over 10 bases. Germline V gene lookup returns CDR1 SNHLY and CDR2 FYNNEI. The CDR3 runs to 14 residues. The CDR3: CASLGLATSYELYF. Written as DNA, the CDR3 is TGTGCCAGTCTGGGACTAGCGACCTCCTACGAGCTGTACTTC.

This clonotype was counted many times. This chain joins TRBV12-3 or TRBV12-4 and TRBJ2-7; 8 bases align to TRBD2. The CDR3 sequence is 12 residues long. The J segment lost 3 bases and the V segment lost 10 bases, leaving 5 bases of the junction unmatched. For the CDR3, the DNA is TGTGCCATCGGGACTAGGGGCTACGAGCAGTACTTC. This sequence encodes CAIGTRGYEQYF.

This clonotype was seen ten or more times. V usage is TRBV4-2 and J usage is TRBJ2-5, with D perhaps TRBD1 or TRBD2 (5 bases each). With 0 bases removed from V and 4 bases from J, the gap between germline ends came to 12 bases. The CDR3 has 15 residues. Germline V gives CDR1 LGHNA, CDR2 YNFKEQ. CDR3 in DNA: TGTGCCAGCAGCCAAGATCGTGGGGGAGTAGAGACCCAGTACTTC. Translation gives CASSQDRGGVETQYF.

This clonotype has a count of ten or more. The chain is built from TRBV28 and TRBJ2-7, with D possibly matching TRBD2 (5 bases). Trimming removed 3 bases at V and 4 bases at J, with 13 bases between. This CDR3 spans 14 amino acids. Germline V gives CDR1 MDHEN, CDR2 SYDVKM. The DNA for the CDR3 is TGTGCCAGCAGTTTCTTACAATCGGGATACGAGCAGTACTTC. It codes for CASSFLQSGYEQYF.

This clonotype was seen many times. The CDR3 DNA sequence: TGTGCCAGCAGCCCCGGGGGATCTCACGAGCAGTACTTC. Its translation: CASSPGGSHEQYF. This chain uses TRBV28 with TRBJ2-7; D may be TRBD2 (6 bases). The CDR3 runs to 13 residues. Germline V gives CDR1 MDHEN, CDR2 SYDVKM. The germline V and J ends were trimmed by 6 bases and 5 bases, with 14 bases remaining between them.

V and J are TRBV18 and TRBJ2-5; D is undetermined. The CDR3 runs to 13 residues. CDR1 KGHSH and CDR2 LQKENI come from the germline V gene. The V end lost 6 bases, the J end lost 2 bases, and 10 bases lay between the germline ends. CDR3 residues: CASSQDRQETQYF. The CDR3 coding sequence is TGTGCCAGCTCCCAAGACCGTCAAGAGACCCAGTACTTC. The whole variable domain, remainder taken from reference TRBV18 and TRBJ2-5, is NAGVMQNPRHLVRRRGQEARLRCSPMKGHSHVYWYRQLPEEGLKFMVYLQKENIIDESGMPKERFSAEFPKEGPSILRIQQVVRGDSAAYFCASSQDRQETQYFGPGTRLLVL.

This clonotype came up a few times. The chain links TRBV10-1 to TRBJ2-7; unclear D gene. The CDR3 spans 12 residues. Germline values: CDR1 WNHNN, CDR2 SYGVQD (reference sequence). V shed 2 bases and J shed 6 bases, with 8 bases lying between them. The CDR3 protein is CASSETDSEQYF. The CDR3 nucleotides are TGCGCCAGCAGTGAGACAGACTCCGAGCAGTACTTC.

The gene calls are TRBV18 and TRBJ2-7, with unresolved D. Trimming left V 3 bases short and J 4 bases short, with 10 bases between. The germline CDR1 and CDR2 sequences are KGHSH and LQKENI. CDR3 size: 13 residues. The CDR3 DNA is TGTGCCAGCTCACCTGCATGGGGTTACGAGCAGTACTTC. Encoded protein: CASSPAWGYEQYF. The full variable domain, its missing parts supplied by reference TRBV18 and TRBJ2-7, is NAGVMQNPRHLVRRRGQEARLRCSPMKGHSHVYWYRQLPEEGLKFMVYLQKENIIDESGMPKERFSAEFPKEGPSILRIQQVVRGDSAAYFCASSPAWGYEQYFGPGTRLTVT.

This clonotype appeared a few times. The CDR3 here is CSVSETPLNIQYF. The CDR3 DNA sequence: TGCAGCGTTTCTGAGACTCCTCTAAACATTCAGTACTTC. V and J are TRBV29-1 and TRBJ2-4; D is uncertain. V was clipped by 5 bases and J by 6 bases, with 14 bases between them. The CDR3 totals 13 residues. Germline CDR1 is SQVTM and CDR2 is ANQGSEA.

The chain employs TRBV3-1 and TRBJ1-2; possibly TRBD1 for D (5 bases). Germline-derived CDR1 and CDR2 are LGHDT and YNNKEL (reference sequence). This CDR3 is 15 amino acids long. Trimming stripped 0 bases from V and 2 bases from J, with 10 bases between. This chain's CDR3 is CASSQDGTGNYGYTF. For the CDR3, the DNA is TGTGCCAGCAGCCAAGACGGGACTGGGAACTATGGCTACACCTTC.

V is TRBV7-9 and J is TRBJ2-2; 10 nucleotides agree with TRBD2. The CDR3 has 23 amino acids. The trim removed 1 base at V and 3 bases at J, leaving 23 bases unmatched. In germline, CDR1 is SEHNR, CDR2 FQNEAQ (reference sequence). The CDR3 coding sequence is TGTGCCAGCAGCTTAGGACGGGCTAGCGGGAGTTTCACTATATCCAGGGACACCGGGGAGCTGTTTTTT. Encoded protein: CASSLGRASGSFTISRDTGELFF.

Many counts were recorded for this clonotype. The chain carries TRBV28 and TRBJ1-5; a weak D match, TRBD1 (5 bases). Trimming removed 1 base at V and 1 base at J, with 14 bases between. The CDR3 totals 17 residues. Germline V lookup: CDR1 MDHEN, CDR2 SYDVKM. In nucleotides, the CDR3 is TGTGCCAGCAGTTTATTTCGGTATAGGGACAGCAATCAGCCCCAGCATTTT. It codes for CASSLFRYRDSNQPQHF.

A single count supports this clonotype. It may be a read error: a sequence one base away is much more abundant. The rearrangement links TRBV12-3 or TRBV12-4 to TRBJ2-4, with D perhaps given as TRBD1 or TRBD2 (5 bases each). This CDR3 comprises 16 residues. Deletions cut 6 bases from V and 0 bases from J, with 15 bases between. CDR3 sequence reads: CASRGPAVLAKNIQYF. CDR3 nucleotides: TGTGCCAGCAGGGGACCCGCTGTCTTAGCCAAAAACATTCAGTACTTC.

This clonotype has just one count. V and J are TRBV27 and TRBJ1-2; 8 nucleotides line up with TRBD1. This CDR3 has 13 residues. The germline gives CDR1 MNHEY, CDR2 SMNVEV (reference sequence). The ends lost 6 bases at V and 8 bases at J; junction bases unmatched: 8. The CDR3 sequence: CASRGQGARGYTF. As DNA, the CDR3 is TGTGCCAGCAGGGGGCAGGGGGCGCGCGGCTACACCTTC.